A selection of T cell receptor beta chains follows, all from one sample in a study of blood T cells in healthy people across ages. TCRdb fed the 5' RACE reads into MiXCR, producing one record per CDR3 protein. The sample holds about 1.6 million distinct CDR3 sequences; around 36% are singletons and the top ten take about 11%. Sequencing was done on a sample of blood. Receptors were obtained from a woman under 40 in good health. The CDR3 runs from the conserved cysteine through the conserved F or W. The order of the fields is V gene, CDR3 length, CDR3 protein.

>TRBV10-3|15
CAISESRLAEETQYF
>TRBV7-3|16
CASSASAGPVGSPLHF
>TRBV5-6|16
CASSFRGVGITDTQYF
>TRBV6-2/TRBV6-3|15
CASSPPGTSSHEQFF
>TRBV7-3|15
CASRQGSSGANVLTF
>TRBV20-1|13
CSARHRKGETQYF
>TRBV4-2|14
CASSQEWATGELFF
>TRBV7-9|14
CASSGHSPPYEQYF
>TRBV6-2/TRBV6-3|12
CASSYETGINTF
>TRBV28|14
CASTKLDRVDEQYF
>TRBV2|13
CASPRDSTDTQYF
>TRBV6-1|16
CASSGGRQVGNQPQHF
>TRBV28|17
CASSLPGTDLRYNEQFF
>TRBV11-2|14
CASSYPGTTDTQYF
>TRBV7-2|14
CASSFLGPQETQYF
>TRBV6-2/TRBV6-3|17
CASSSVRLSPTQDGYTF
>TRBV2|14
CASKAMTGGYGYTF
>TRBV2|14
CASRRGGSDIEQYF
>TRBV5-6|15
CASSTRDRLMSGYTF
>TRBV6-5|16
CASSTGTGRANYGYTF
>TRBV7-9|15
CASSFGTVDQETQYF
>TRBV9|14
CASSEQGAGGTQYF
>TRBV6-1|12
CASLGGTYEQYF
>TRBV29-1|13
CSVVPARGTEAFF
>TRBV13|13
CASSFGQNNEQFF
>TRBV12-3/TRBV12-4|16
CASSFVLAGSTDTQYF
>TRBV3-1|14
CASSQEPGNTEAFF
>TRBV6-5|12
CASNIPPETQYF
>TRBV28|15
CASSYRTTEKNIQYF
>TRBV7-2|19
CASSTHQTRRDGRNQPQHF
>TRBV5-1|16
CASSLAPSGPYNEQFF
>TRBV5-1|14
CASSYRFIYNEQFF
>TRBV6-6|15
CASSTQRVGKAEAFF
>TRBV29-1|13
CSSRRTTNNEQFF
>TRBV7-2|13
CASTAGTTYEQYF
>TRBV11-2|14
CASSFSGYLLEQFF
>TRBV7-8|14
CASSPGQGWTEAFF
>TRBV12-3/TRBV12-4|16
CASRDTSRRPNNEQFF
>TRBV27|12
CASRPPRRITFF
>TRBV19|17
CASSQLGQGARQETQYF
>TRBV15|16
CATSNKAVRRRETQYF
>TRBV20-1|13
CSARLAGGNEQFF
>TRBV28|15
CASSRGLAGVEEQYF